The 24 T cell receptor beta chains reported below all come from one sample, sequenced in a study of T cell responses to AZD1222 COVID-19 vaccine. Sequencing used immunoSEQ multiplex PCR; TCRdb keeps in-frame clones, though not all of them. The sample shows around 47,000 clones, about four fifths of them seen only once. The input for sequencing was peripheral blood, taken 28 days after the second dose of the MenACWY control vaccine. The receptors were gathered from an adult who received the MenACWY meningococcal vaccine as a control.

This clone was found a few times. The chain has TRBV19 and TRBJ2-5, with TRBD1 as a possible D gene (5 bases). Trimming removed 5 bases at V and 0 bases at J, with 7 bases between. CDR1 and CDR2 (germline): LNHDA, SQIVND (reference sequence). The CDR3 length is 13 residues. Written as DNA, the CDR3 is TGTGCCAGTAGTGGACAAAACCAAGAGACCCAGTACTTC. Translated: CASSGQNQETQYF.

This chain connects TRBV5-6 to TRBJ1-5; tentatively, D is TRBD1 (5 bases). V dropped 4 bases and J dropped 7 bases, with 21 bases sitting between them. Germline lookup yields CDR1 SGHDT and CDR2 YYEEEE. This CDR3 spans 16 amino acids. The CDR3 here is CASSKRPGGYPQPQHF. DNA of the CDR3: TGTGCCAGCAGCAAAAGACCGGGGGGATACCCCCAGCCCCAGCATTTT.

The V gene is TRBV3-1 (or the pseudogene TRBV3-2), the J gene TRBJ2-2; 12 nucleotides line up with TRBD2. The trim removed 0 bases at V and 5 bases at J, leaving 10 bases unmatched. Germline V CDR1 and CDR2: LGHDT, YNNKEL (reference sequence). The length of the CDR3 is 19 residues. CDR3 amino acids: CASSQDYRTSGTWTGELFF. As DNA, the CDR3 is TGTGCCAGCAGCCAAGATTACAGGACTAGCGGGACCTGGACCGGGGAGCTGTTTTTT.

V usage is TRBV5-1 and J usage is TRBJ1-6; 7 bases fit TRBD1. CDR3 length: 17 amino acids. The ends lost 0 bases at V and 7 bases at J; junction bases unmatched: 10. In germline, CDR1 is SGHRS, CDR2 YFSETQ. This CDR3 reads CASSLVGSTGRNSPLHF. CDR3 coding DNA: TGCGCCAGCAGCTTGGTGGGGTCGACAGGGCGGAATTCACCCCTCCACTTT.

The chain couples TRBV9 to TRBJ2-2; D possibly corresponds to TRBD2 (5 bases). Germline lookup yields CDR1 SGDLS and CDR2 YYNGEE. V was cut by 0 bases and J by 6 bases, with 21 bases left in between. The CDR3 has 18 residues. CDR3 amino acids: CASSVGARRRQEAGELFF. The CDR3 coding sequence is TGTGCCAGCAGCGTAGGGGCGAGAAGGAGGCAGGAGGCCGGGGAGCTGTTTTTT.

V gene TRBV5-6 combines with J gene TRBJ1-1; D possibly corresponds to TRBD1 (6 bases). This CDR3 has 14 amino acids. Germline lookup yields CDR1 SGHDT and CDR2 YYEEEE. Trimming took off 3 bases at V and 5 bases at J, with 14 bases between the two ends. DNA for the CDR3: TGTGCCAGCAGCTCTCAGGGGAAACGGACTGAAGCTTTCTTT. Its protein product is CASSSQGKRTEAFF.

This sequence joins TRBV2 and TRBJ2-1, with D perhaps assigned TRBD1 or TRBD2 (6 bases each). CDR1 is SNHLY and CDR2 is FYNNEI in the germline V gene. V dropped 7 bases and J dropped 4 bases, with 11 bases sitting between them. This CDR3 is 13 amino acids long. The CDR3 spells CASMGGLYNEQFF. The CDR3 DNA is TGTGCCAGCATGGGGGGCCTTTACAATGAGCAGTTCTTC.

The chain combines TRBV3-1 (or the pseudogene TRBV3-2) with TRBJ1-1; D gene unclear. V was pared by 1 base and J by 6 bases, with 6 bases between. This CDR3 has 12 residues. CDR1 LGHDT and CDR2 YNNKEL come from the germline V gene (reference sequence). CDR3 in amino acids: CASSQARPEAFF. CDR3 nucleotide sequence: TGTGCCAGCAGCCAAGCCCGCCCTGAAGCTTTCTTT.

The chain joins TRBV11-2 to TRBJ2-3; no clear D. Trimming took 7 bases from V and 4 from J, leaving 12 bases between them. The CDR3 length is 13 residues. Germline values: CDR1 SGHAT, CDR2 FQNNGV. The CDR3 loop is CASTLSFSDTQYF. The DNA for the CDR3 is TGTGCCAGCACCCTATCCTTTTCAGATACGCAGTATTTT.

CDR3 DNA: TGTGCCAGCAGCCCCCGACGGGGGAAACGCACAGATACGCAGTATTTT. It encodes CASSPRRGKRTDTQYF. This chain links TRBV27 with TRBJ2-3, with D possibly matching TRBD2 (6 bases). The CDR3 sequence is 16 residues long. Germline CDR1 reads MNHEY; CDR2 reads SMNVEV (reference sequence). V lost 6 bases and J lost 1, with 17 bases in between.

The genes are TRBV11-2 and TRBJ1-4; the D is unclear. Trimming stripped 1 base from V and 0 bases from J, with 6 bases between. The CDR3 contains 15 residues. CDR1 and CDR2 (germline): SGHAT, FQNNGV. The CDR3 spells CASSLAAATNEKLFF. The CDR3 DNA is TGTGCCAGCAGCTTAGCGGCAGCAACTAATGAAAAACTGTTTTTT.

V is TRBV6-2 or TRBV6-3 and J is TRBJ2-5; possibly TRBD2 for D (6 bases). Germline CDR1 reads MNHEY; CDR2 reads SVGEGT. Trimming left V 2 bases short and J 4 bases short, with 17 bases between. There are 16 residues in the CDR3. The CDR3 region has the DNA TGTGCCAGCAGTTACCATGTACGGGAGTTGGTAGAGACCCAGTACTTC. Protein: CASSYHVRELVETQYF.

The chain couples TRBV4-1 to TRBJ2-1; 13 bases are a match to TRBD2. Trimming took 3 bases from V and 15 from J; bases not matched to a gene: 8. CDR3 length: 14 amino acids. Germline V CDR1 and CDR2: MGHRA, YSYEKL. Here the CDR3 reads CASSQTGLAGARFF. The CDR3 DNA sequence: TGCGCCAGCAGCCAGACCGGACTAGCGGGGGCGCGGTTCTTC.

The chain carries TRBV6-1 and TRBJ1-1, with 12 bases that match TRBD1. V lost 3 bases to trimming and J lost 5 bases; unmatched junction nucleotides: 4. The CDR3 is 15 amino acids. CDR1 is MNHNS and CDR2 is SASEGT in the germline V gene. The CDR3 DNA reads TGTGCCAGCAGTGAGGGGACAGGGGGCAAGACTGAAGCTTTCTTT. It is translated as CASSEGTGGKTEAFF.

CDR3 nucleotides: TGTGCCACCCTTAGTAGGACCGGGGAGCTGTTTTTT. Its protein product is CATLSRTGELFF. This chain connects TRBV6-6 to TRBJ2-2; the D is unclear. V was trimmed by 10 bases and J by 5 bases, leaving 11 bases between them. Germline V gene sequence: CDR1 MNHNY, CDR2 SVGAGI (reference sequence). This CDR3 has 12 amino acids.

The chain employs TRBV6-5 and TRBJ1-1; tentative D call: TRBD1 (6 bases). From germline, CDR1 is MNHEY and CDR2 SVGAGI. The V end lost 7 bases, the J end lost 0 bases, and 12 bases lay between the germline ends. The CDR3 covers 14 residues. CDR3 coding DNA: TGTGCCAGCACCGGACAGCTGATGAACACTGAAGCTTTCTTT. Translated, it gives CASTGQLMNTEAFF.

This sequence joins TRBV19 and TRBJ1-2; 9 positions match TRBD1. V lost 8 bases, J lost 7 bases, and 14 bases stayed unmatched. The CDR3 loop spans 15 amino acids. CDR1 LNHDA and CDR2 SQIVND come from the germline V gene (reference sequence). CDR3: CASYLTGTGFGGYTF. The CDR3 DNA reads TGTGCCAGTTATCTTACCGGGACAGGGTTTGGTGGCTACACCTTC.

V gene TRBV28 combines with J gene TRBJ1-1; D is perhaps TRBD1 (5 bases). Germline assignment: CDR1 MDHEN and CDR2 SYDVKM. Trimming cost V 3 bases and J 7 bases, with 15 bases left between them. The CDR3 is made up of 14 amino acids. The chain's CDR3 is CASSFAGRDVEAFF. In DNA form, the CDR3 reads TGTGCCAGCAGTTTCGCAGGCAGGGATGTTGAAGCTTTCTTT.

In its sample, this clone was seen a few times. The chain couples TRBV14 to TRBJ2-2; the D gene is possibly TRBD2 (6 bases). V was pared by 5 bases and J by 2 bases, with 9 bases between. Per the germline V gene, CDR1 is SGHDN and CDR2 is FVKESK. The CDR3 covers 14 residues. This CDR3 is CASSADYNTGELFF. DNA for the CDR3: TGTGCCAGCAGCGCGGACTATAACACCGGGGAGCTGTTTTTT. The full variable domain, rest sourced from reference TRBV14 and TRBJ2-2, is EAGVTQFPSHSVIEKGQTVTLRCDPISGHDNLYWYRRVMGKEIKFLLHFVKESKQDESGMPNNRFLAERTGGTYSTLKVQPAELEDSGVYFCASSADYNTGELFFGEGSRLTVL.

This chain joins TRBV4-1 and TRBJ1-2; TRBD1 is a possible D gene (5 bases). The CDR3 is 15 residues long. Per germline, CDR1 MGHRA and CDR2 YSYEKL. Trimming took off 0 bases at V and 0 bases at J, with 8 bases between the two ends. The CDR3 coding sequence is TGCGCCAGCAGCCAAGATGGGGCGGCTAACTATGGCTACACCTTC. Translating gives CASSQDGAANYGYTF.

This clone occurred a few times. The sample carries other DNA sequences with the same CDR3. The gene calls are TRBV5-1 and TRBJ1-3; TRBD1 is a possible D gene (5 bases). The CDR3 spans 14 residues. Germline assignment: CDR1 SGHRS and CDR2 YFSETQ. V was clipped by 2 bases and J by 1 base, with 7 bases between them. CDR3 in DNA: TGCGCCAGCAGCTTAGAGGGGTCTGGAAACACCATATATTTT. Translated, it gives CASSLEGSGNTIYF.

The V call is TRBV4-2, the J call TRBJ1-5; 7 bases are shared with TRBD1. With 1 base clipped from V and 4 bases from J, the junction kept 4 bases outside the gene matches. The CDR3 spans 15 residues. Per the germline V gene, CDR1 is LGHNA and CDR2 is YNFKEQ. This CDR3 is CASSQVQGGNQPQHF. As DNA, the CDR3 is TGTGCCAGCAGCCAAGTGCAGGGGGGGAATCAGCCCCAGCATTTT.

V and J are TRBV7-5 and TRBJ1-1. TRBV7-5 is termed a pseudogene. This CDR3 is built from 15 residues. CDR3: CVRLGIWGRDTEAFF. Written as DNA, the CDR3 is TGTGTCAGATTGGGTATCTGGGGTAGGGACACTGAAGCTTTCTTT.

The chain joins TRBV7-9 to TRBJ1-5; perhaps TRBD1 as D (5 bases). V lost 2 bases and J 7 bases, leaving 12 bases between the germline ends. The CDR3 spans 14 residues. CDR1 is SEHNR and CDR2 is FQNEAQ in the germline V gene (reference sequence). The CDR3 protein is CASSLLGEQQPQHF. CDR3 coding DNA: TGTGCCAGCAGCTTATTAGGGGAACAGCAGCCCCAGCATTTT.